This TCR beta chain was sequenced for a study of T-cell reconstitution after alpha-beta-depleted transplantation in children (dated by TCRdb to 2016 to 2017). Broadly, across the study: The study quantitatively tracked T-cell immune reconstitution after TCRalphabeta/CD19-depleted allogeneic hematopoietic cell transplantation in children using TCR repertoire profiling.

The trim is 3 bases for V and 2 bases for J, with a gap of 14 bases between the germline ends. Its CDR3 holds 15 amino acids, cysteine through phenylalanine. Only the CDR3 part of the read is kept: 45 bases, read in frame from the first base. The germline V gene supplies CDR1 SGHTA and CDR2 FQGNSA. Library creation used PCR. These reads were obtained on an Illumina HiSeq 2500. TCR libraries were prepared with molecular barcoding, using unique molecular identifiers to normalize TCRbeta repertoire quantification. TCRdb reworked the public reads: Q25 trimming with fastp, MiXCR clone assembly, productive beta chains retained. Rows with one shared CDR3 protein collapse into an entry with the most common genes and DNA. The sample table records approximately 490,000 distinct CDR3 sequences; roughly a tenth of these occur just once. The ten largest clonotypes hold about 2.1% of the sample. Broader findings and caveats from the paper: In some patients, the high TCRbeta diversity seen at day 60 was put down to recipient T cells and intrathymic progenitors that had survived conditioning. Over subsequent months, a decline in hyperexpanded clone frequencies was noted, and after one year, T-cell counts and TCRbeta diversity were mostly ascribed to newly produced T cells. The apparently early recovery of alphabetaT-cell counts about two months after transplant reportedly depended on only several hundred rapidly expanded clones that came from non-depleted graft cells.

This clonotype showed up many times. Its specific antigen is unknown. No quality values exist for individual bases; no much larger clone is one base distant. Interpreted using the paper, the treatment or condition label stands for: allogeneic hematopoietic cell transplantation with graft depleted of TCRalphabeta T cells and CD19 B cells. Transplant recipients were children who received TCRalphabeta/CD19-depleted allogeneic hematopoietic cell grafts. The source is a child younger than 10 with inherited bone marrow failure, due to receive a stem cell transplant. Specimen: PBMCs, collected before TCRalphabeta/CD19-depleted stem cell transplant. The chain was built from TRBV7-2 and TRBJ2-7; TRBD1 is possibly the D segment (5 matching bases). Read as DNA, the sequence is TGTGCCAGCAGCTTCAGGGCGTCAGGCACCTACGAGCAGTACTTC. This sequence encodes CASSFRASGTYEQYF.